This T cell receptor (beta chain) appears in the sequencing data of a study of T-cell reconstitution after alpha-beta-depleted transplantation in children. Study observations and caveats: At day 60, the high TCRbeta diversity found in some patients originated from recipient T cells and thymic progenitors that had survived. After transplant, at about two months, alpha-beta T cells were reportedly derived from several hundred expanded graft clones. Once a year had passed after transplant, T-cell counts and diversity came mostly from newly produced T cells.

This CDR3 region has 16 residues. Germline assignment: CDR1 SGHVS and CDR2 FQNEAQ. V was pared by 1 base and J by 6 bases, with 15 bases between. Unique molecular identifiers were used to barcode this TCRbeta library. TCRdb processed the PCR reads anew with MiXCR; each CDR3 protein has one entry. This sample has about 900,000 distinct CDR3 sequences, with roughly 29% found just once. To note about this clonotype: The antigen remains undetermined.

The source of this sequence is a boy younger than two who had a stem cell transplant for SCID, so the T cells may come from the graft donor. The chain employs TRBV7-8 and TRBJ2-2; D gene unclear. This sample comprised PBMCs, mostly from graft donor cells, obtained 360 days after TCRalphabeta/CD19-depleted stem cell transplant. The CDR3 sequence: CASSLGLGGQAGELFF. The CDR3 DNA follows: TGTGCCAGCAGCTTAGGTTTGGGTGGGCAGGCCGGGGAGCTGTTTTTT.